The next 8 T cell receptor beta chains were all read from a single sample in a study of human T cells and chemical hapten exposure. Using its own MiXCR run on the RACE reads, TCRdb lists one record per CDR3 protein. The sample gives under 300,000 distinct CDR3 sequences, about 7.7% of which show up once; about 1.1% is in the top ten. Noted time point: pre-sensitization, week 0. Treatment: therapeutic diphenylcyclopropenone sensitization with weekly scalp DPC. The sequencing used whole blood, collected in connection with sensitization to the hapten diphenylcyclopropenone (DPC). These receptors came from a man between 18 and 35 years old with alopecia areata. Some clones in this sample may be carry-over from other donors' samples.

The chain links TRBV9 to TRBJ1-1; D not resolved. The V gene's germline CDR1 is SGDLS and CDR2 YYNGEE. V lost 4 bases and J lost 5, with 6 bases in between. The CDR3 covers 11 residues. The CDR3, as DNA: TGTGCCAGCAGCCATTCTACTGAAGCTTTCTTT. This translates into CASSHSTEAFF.

This clonotype showed up many times. The chain has TRBV9 and TRBJ1-2; maybe TRBD1 (5 bases). The V and J ends lost 4 bases and 1 base respectively, with 8 bases between them. CDR3 length: 13 amino acids. The V gene's germline CDR1 is SGDLS and CDR2 YYNGEE. The CDR3 nucleotides read TGTGCCAGCAGCCCTAGGGGTAACTATGGCTACACCTTC. Amino acids: CASSPRGNYGYTF.

There are a few counts of this clonotype. The chain couples TRBV20-1 to TRBJ2-3; D perhaps matches TRBD2 (6 bases). The CDR3 contains 15 residues. Per the germline V gene, CDR1 is DFQATT and CDR2 is SNEGSKA (reference sequence). V gave up 2 bases and J gave up 4 bases, with 16 bases separating them. The CDR3 spells CSARTVLALADTQYF. CDR3 in DNA: TGCAGTGCTAGAACGGTACTAGCCCTCGCAGATACGCAGTATTTT.

With regard to this clonotype: One junction end does not reproduce the germline sequence, and a read error may be involved. CDR3 DNA: TGTGCTGGTGGCCCCCCCGGACTTTCCGCCTACGAGCAGTACTTC. Residues: CAGGPPGLSAYEQYF. V and J are TRBV12-5 and TRBJ2-7; a possible D gene is TRBD2 (5 bases). Germline values: CDR1 LGHNT, CDR2 FRNRAP. This CDR3 comprises 15 residues.

The chain carries TRBV6-5 and TRBJ2-2, with D possibly matching TRBD1 (5 bases). CDR3 size: 14 residues. V lost 4 bases, J lost 3 bases, and 9 bases lay in between. Germline lookup yields CDR1 MNHEY and CDR2 SVGAGI. Here the CDR3 DNA reads TGTGCCAGCAGTTTGAAGGGGTACACCGGGGAGCTGTTTTTT. It is translated as CASSLKGYTGELFF.

This clonotype was found a few times. The rearrangement links TRBV6-6 to TRBJ1-5; D is perhaps TRBD1 (6 bases). The germline V gene encodes CDR1 MNHNY and CDR2 SVGAGI (reference sequence). The CDR3 is 15 residues long. Trimming took 6 bases from V and 0 from J, leaving 12 bases between them. CDR3 amino acids: CASSMNRVSNQPQHF. The CDR3 nucleotides are TGTGCCAGCAGCATGAACAGGGTTAGCAATCAGCCCCAGCATTTT.

This chain connects TRBV28 to TRBJ1-6, with D possibly TRBD1 on 5 matching bases. The CDR3 is made up of 14 amino acids. The germline V and J ends were trimmed by 6 bases and 7 bases, with 13 bases remaining between them. Germline V CDR1 and CDR2: MDHEN, SYDVKM. The CDR3 loop reads CASRRDPGNSPLHF. Here the CDR3 DNA reads TGTGCCAGCAGGAGGGACCCAGGCAATTCACCCCTCCACTTT.

In this sample, this clonotype turned up a few times. The rearrangement links TRBV29-1 to TRBJ1-3; TRBD1 matches 9 bases. Germline V gene data show CDR1 as SQVTM and CDR2 as ANQGSEA. V shed 2 bases and J 1 base; nucleotides not matched to a gene: 3. The CDR3 contains 15 residues. The CDR3 nucleotides are TGCAGCGTTGAATCGACAGGGGGATCTGGAAACACCATATATTTT. This codes for CSVESTGGSGNTIYF.